This T cell receptor beta chain was profiled in a study of blood T cell repertoires in COVID-19. Germline CDR1 reads SGHTA; CDR2 reads FQGNSA. V lost 5 bases, J lost 0 bases, and 7 bases lay in between. The CDR3 loop spans 14 amino acids. Sequencing used immunoSEQ multiplex PCR; TCRdb keeps in-frame clones, though not all of them. The table includes about 78,000 clones, about 89% detected once. This receptor was taken from a man aged 45 to 65 with active or convalescent COVID-19. The genes are TRBV7-2 and TRBJ1-4, with D hard to call. The sample comprised peripheral blood. CDR3: CASSPSPTNEKLFF. CDR3 DNA: TGTGCCAGCAGCCCGAGCCCAACTAATGAAAAACTGTTTTTT. Together with reference TRBV7-2 and TRBJ1-4, the CDR3 gives the full variable domain: GAGVSQSPSNKVTEKGKDVELRCDPISGHTALYWYRQSLGQGLEFLIYFQGNSAPDKSGLPSDRFSAERTGGSVSTLTIQRTQQEDSAVYLCASSPSPTNEKLFFGSGTQLSVL.